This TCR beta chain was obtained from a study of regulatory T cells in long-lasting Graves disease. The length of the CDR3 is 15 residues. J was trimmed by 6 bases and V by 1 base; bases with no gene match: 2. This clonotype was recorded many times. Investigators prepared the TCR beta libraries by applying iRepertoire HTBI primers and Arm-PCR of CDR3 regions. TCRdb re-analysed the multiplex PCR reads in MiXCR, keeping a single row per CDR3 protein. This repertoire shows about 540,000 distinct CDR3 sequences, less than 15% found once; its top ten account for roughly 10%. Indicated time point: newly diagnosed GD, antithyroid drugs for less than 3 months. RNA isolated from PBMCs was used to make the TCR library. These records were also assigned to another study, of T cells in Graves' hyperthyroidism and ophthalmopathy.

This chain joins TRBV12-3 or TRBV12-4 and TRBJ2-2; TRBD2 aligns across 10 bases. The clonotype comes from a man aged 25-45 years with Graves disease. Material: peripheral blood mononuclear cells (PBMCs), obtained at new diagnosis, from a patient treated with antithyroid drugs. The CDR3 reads CASSLELAGSGELFF. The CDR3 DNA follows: TGTGCCAGCAGTTTAGAACTAGCGGGATCCGGGGAGCTGTTTTTT.